This is a list of T cell receptor beta chains from one sample in a study of T cells in Graves' hyperthyroidism and ophthalmopathy. TCRdb used MiXCR to reprocess the multiplex PCR reads, holding one entry per CDR3 protein. Of approximately 610,000 distinct CDR3 sequences listed, about 14% were seen once; the top ten hold roughly 4.5%. Sequencing was carried out using blood. The receptors originated from a woman aged 40 to 50 with Graves' ophthalmopathy. Both conserved end residues are part of each CDR3. Each record gives: D gene, V gene, clone size, J gene, CDR3 DNA, CDR3 protein. D genes are given only for firm matches. A clone size is listed for some rows: how often the clone was seen (once, few, many), or a class if it is expanded.

>NA|TRBV15|few|TRBJ1-3
TGTGCCACCAGCAGGGACGTAAACACCATATATTTT
CATSRDVNTIYF
>NA|TRBV20-1|few|TRBJ2-4
TGCAGTGTGCCGGGGTACGACAAAAACATTCAGTACTTC
CSVPGYDKNIQYF
>NA|TRBV5-6|NA|TRBJ2-7
TGTGCCAGCAGCTTGACCCCTGGCGCCTACGAGCAGTACTTC
CASSLTPGAYEQYF
>TRBD2|TRBV2|few|TRBJ2-7
TGTGCCAGCAGTGGCGGGAGAGGGTCCTACGAGCAGTACTTC
CASSGGRGSYEQYF
>TRBD1|TRBV6-1|NA|TRBJ2-5
TGTGCCAGCAGTCCCAAGCCGGGACAGGGCGGTGAGACCCAGTACTTC
CASSPKPGQGGETQYF
>NA|TRBV29-1|many|TRBJ2-5
TGCAGCGTTGGGACGCAAGAGACCCAGTACTTC
CSVGTQETQYF
>TRBD1|TRBV12-3/TRBV12-4|many|TRBJ1-1
TGTGCCAGCAGTCCGTGGGACAGGGGGGAAACTGAAGCTTTCTTT
CASSPWDRGETEAFF
>NA|TRBV28|NA|TRBJ1-1
TGTGCCAGCATCGGCACTGAAGCTTTCTTT
CASIGTEAFF
>NA|TRBV6-1|NA|TRBJ2-2
TGTGCCAGCAGCCTACCCTACACCGGGGAGCTGTTTTTT
CASSLPYTGELFF
>NA|TRBV6-5|many|TRBJ1-3
TGTGCCAGCAGTTACTCCGGCCGAGACTCTGGAAACACCATATATTTT
CASSYSGRDSGNTIYF
>NA|TRBV6-2/TRBV6-3|many|TRBJ1-1
TGTGCCAGCAGACTCTGGACAGAGAACACTGAAGCTTTCTTT
CASRLWTENTEAFF
>TRBD1|TRBV20-1|few|TRBJ1-1
TGCAGTGCTCCAGGACAGGGGAACACTGAAGCTTTCTTT
CSAPGQGNTEAFF
>NA|TRBV7-9|many|TRBJ2-5
TGTGCCAGCGGGTCCGAGGGGGAGACCCAGTACTTC
CASGSEGETQYF
>TRBD2|TRBV11-2|few|TRBJ2-1
TGTGCCAGCAGGGAAACTAGCGGCAACAATGAGCAGTTCTTC
CASRETSGNNEQFF
>NA|TRBV12-5|many|TRBJ1-1
TGTGCTAGTGCCAGGATGAACACTGAAGCTTTCTTT
CASARMNTEAFF
>TRBD1|TRBV25-1|many|TRBJ1-1
TGTGCCAGCAGTGACTTGGGGACAGGGAACACTGAAGCTTTCTTT
CASSDLGTGNTEAFF